Here is one T cell receptor beta chain with its context. The antigen is undetermined. The entry originates in a study of cytomegalovirus exposure and HLA in healthy donors. Trimming removed 4 bases from V and 5 bases from J, with 16 bases in between. Germline loops: CDR1 SGHNT, CDR2 YYREEE (reference sequence). The CDR3 loop spans 14 amino acids. Findings and limits, study-wide: Reports credit the classifier with highly specific, highly sensitive diagnosis of cytomegalovirus status.

Only in-frame clones appear in the TCRdb table, and some are missing; sequencing was by immunoSEQ multiplex PCR. The sample has about 160,000 clones, 75% to 90% seen once. This receptor was obtained from a woman aged 18-29 years in good health and CMV-seronegative. The sample was PBMCs. The chain has TRBV5-4 and TRBJ2-7, with D tentatively TRBD1 (5 bases). The CDR3 region is CASSGAGGHHEQYF. CDR3 DNA sequence: TGTGCCAGCAGCGGGGCAGGTGGGCACCACGAGCAGTACTTC. Using reference TRBV5-4 and TRBJ2-7 for the parts outside the CDR3, the full variable domain is ETGVTQSPTHLIKTRGQQVTLRCSSQSGHNTVSWYQQALGQGPQFIFQYYREEENGRGNFPPRFSGLQFPNYSSELNVNALELDDSALYLCASSGAGGHHEQYFGPGTRLTVT.